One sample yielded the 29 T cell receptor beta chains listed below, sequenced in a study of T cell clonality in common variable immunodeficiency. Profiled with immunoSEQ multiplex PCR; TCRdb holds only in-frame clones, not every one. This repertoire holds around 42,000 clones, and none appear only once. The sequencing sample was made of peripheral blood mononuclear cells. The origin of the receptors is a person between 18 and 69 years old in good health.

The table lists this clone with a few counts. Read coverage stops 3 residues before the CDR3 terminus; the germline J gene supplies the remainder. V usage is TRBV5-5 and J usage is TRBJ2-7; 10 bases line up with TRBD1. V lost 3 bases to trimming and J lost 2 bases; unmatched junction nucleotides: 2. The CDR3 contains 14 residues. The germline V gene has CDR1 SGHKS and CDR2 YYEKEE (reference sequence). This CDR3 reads CASSYGTGAYEQYF. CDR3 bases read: TGTGCCAGCAGCTACGGGACAGGGGCCTACGAG.

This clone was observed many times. CDR3 protein: CSARGGGGTDTQYF. Incomplete CDR3 DNA: TGCAGTGCTAGAGGCGGGGGGGGTACCGATACG. This chain connects TRBV20-1 to TRBJ2-3; TRBD2 matches 9 bases. The read ends 3 residues shy of where the CDR3 ends; the end is completed using the germline J gene. V was pared by 1 base and J by 6 bases, with 5 bases of the junction left unmatched. Germline lookup yields CDR1 DFQATT and CDR2 SNEGSKA (reference sequence). CDR3 length: 14 amino acids.

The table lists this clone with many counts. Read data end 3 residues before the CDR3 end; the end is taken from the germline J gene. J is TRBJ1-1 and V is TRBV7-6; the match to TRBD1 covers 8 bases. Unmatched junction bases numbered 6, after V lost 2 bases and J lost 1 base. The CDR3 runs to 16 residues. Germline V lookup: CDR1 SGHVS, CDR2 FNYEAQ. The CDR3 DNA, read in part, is TGTGCCAGCAGCTTACGCCAGGGGGCCTGGAACACTGAA. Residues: CASSLRQGAWNTE. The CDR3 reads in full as CASSLRQGAWNTEAFF.

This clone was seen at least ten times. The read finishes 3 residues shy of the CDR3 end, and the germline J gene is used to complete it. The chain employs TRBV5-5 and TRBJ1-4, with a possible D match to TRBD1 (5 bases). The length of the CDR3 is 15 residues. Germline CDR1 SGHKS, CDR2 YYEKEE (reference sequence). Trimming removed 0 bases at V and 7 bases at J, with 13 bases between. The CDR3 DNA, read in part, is TGTGCCAGCAGCTTGGCAAGGGGAAATGGTGAAAAA. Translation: CASSLARGNGEK. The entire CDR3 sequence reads CASSLARGNGEKLFF. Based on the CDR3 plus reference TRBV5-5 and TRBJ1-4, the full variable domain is DAGVTQSPTHLIKTRGQQVTLRCSPISGHKSVSWYQQVLGQGPQFIFQYYEKEERGRGNFPDRFSARQFPNYSSELNVNALLLGDSALYLCASSLARGNGEKLFFGSGTQLSVL.

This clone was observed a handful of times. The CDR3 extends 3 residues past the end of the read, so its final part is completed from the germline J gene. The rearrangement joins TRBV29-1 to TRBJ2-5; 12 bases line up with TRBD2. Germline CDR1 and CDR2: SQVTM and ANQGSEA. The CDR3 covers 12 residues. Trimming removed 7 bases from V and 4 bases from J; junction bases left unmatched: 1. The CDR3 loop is CSASGGAETQYF. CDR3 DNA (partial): TGCAGCGCTAGCGGGGGGGCAGAGACC.

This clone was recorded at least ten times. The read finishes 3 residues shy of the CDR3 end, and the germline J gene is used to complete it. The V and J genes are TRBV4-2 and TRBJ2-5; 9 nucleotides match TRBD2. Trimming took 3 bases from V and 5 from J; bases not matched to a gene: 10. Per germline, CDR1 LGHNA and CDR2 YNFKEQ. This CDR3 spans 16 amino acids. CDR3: CASSHASGEGGETQYF. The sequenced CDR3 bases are TGTGCCAGCAGCCACGCTAGCGGGGAGGGGGGGGAGACC.

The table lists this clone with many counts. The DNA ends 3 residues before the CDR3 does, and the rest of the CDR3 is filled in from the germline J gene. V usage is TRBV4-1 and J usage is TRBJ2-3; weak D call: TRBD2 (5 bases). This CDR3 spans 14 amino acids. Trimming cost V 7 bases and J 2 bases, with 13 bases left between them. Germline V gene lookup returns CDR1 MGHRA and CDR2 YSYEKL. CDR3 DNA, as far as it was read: TGCGCCAGCATGGGCCTAGCAACCACAGATACG. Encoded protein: CASMGLATTDT. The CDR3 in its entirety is CASMGLATTDTQYF.

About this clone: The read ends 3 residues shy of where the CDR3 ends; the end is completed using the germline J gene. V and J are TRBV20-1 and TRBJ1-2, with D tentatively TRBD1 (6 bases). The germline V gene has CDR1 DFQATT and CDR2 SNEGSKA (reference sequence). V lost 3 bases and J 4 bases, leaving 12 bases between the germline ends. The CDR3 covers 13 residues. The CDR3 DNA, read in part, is TGCAGTGCTAGGCCTTCGACAGGCTATGGC. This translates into CSARPSTGYG. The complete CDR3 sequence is CSARPSTGYGYTF.

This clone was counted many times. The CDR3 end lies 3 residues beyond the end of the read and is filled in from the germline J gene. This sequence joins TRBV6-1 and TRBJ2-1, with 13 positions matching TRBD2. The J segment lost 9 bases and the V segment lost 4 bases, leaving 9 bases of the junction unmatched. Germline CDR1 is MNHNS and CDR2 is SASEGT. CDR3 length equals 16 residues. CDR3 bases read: TGTGCCAGCAGTGCGGGAACTAGCGGGGGGGCCGGTGAG. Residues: CASSAGTSGGAGE. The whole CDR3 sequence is CASSAGTSGGAGEQFF.

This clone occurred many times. CDR3 amino acids: CASSEASWGDRSYEQYF. The part of the CDR3 DNA that was read is TGTGCCAGCAGTGAAGCGTCTTGGGGGGACAGATCCTACGAG. The V gene is TRBV2, the J gene TRBJ2-7; tentatively, D is TRBD1 (7 bases). Read coverage stops 3 residues before the CDR3 terminus; the germline J gene supplies the remainder. The V end was cut by 0 bases, the J end by 1 base, with 16 bases between. Germline V gene lookup returns CDR1 SNHLY and CDR2 FYNNEI. The CDR3 spans 17 residues.

This chain's CDR3 is CASSLARTGALGANVLTF. CDR3 DNA, as far as it was read: TGTGCCAGCAGCTTAGCAAGGACAGGGGCTCTTGGGGCCAACGTC. The V and J genes are TRBV7-2 and TRBJ2-6; TRBD1 matches at 9 bases. Coverage ceases 3 residues before the CDR3 finishes, and the germline J gene fills in the end. The length of the CDR3 is 18 residues. The V gene's germline CDR1 is SGHTA and CDR2 FQGNSA. Losses at the gene ends were 0 bases for V and 3 bases for J; bases not matched to a gene: 6.

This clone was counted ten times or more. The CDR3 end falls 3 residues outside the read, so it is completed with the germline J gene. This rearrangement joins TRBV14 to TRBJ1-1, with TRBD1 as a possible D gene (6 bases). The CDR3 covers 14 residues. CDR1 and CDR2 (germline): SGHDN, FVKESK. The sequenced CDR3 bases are TGTGCCAGCAGCCAACGGGGGGCGCCCCGTCCT. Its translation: CASSQRGAPRP. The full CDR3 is CASSQRGAPRPAFF.

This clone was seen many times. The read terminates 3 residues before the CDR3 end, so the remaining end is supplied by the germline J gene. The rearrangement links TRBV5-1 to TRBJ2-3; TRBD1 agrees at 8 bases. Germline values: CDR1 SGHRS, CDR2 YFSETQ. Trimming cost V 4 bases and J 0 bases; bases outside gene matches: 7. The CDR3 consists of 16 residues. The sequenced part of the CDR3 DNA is TGCGCCAGCAGCAGCGCCGGGACAGGAAGCACAGATACG. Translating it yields CASSSAGTGSTDT. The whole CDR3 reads CASSSAGTGSTDTQYF.

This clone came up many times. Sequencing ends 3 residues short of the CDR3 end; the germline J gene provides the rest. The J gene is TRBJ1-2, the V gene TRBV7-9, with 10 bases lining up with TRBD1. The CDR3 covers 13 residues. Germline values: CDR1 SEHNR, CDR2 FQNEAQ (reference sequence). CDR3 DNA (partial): TGTGCCAGCAGCTCCGGGACAGGGGAAGGC. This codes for CASSSGTGEG. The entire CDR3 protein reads CASSSGTGEGYTF.

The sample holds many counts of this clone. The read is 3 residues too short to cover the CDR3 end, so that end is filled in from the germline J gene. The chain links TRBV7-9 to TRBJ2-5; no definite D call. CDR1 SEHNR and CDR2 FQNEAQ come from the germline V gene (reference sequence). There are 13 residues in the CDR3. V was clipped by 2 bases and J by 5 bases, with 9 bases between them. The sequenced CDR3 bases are TGTGCCAGCAGCTTAAGTGGGCCGGAGACC. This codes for CASSLSGPET. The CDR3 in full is CASSLSGPETQYF.

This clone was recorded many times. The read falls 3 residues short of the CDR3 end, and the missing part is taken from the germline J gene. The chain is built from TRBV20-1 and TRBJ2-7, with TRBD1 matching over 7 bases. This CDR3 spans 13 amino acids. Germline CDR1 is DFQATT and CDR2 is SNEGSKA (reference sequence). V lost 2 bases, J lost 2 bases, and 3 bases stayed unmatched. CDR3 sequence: CSARTGTAYEQYF. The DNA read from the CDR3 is TGCAGTGCTAGAACGGGGACAGCCTACGAG.

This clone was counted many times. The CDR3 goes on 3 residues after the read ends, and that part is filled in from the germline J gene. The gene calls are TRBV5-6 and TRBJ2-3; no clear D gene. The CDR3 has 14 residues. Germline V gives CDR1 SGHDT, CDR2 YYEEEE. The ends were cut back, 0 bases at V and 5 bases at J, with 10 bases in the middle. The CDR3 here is CASSLGEGVDTQYF. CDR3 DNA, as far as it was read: TGTGCCAGCAGCTTGGGAGAAGGTGTAGATACG.

The CDR3 is CASSPLSSGPDTQYF. The CDR3 DNA, read in part, is TGTGCCAGCTCACCACTGTCTAGCGGTCCAGATACG. V usage is TRBV18 and J usage is TRBJ2-3; TRBD2 aligns across 7 bases. The CDR3 end is not reached by the read, which stops 3 residues before it; the germline J gene fills it in. Germline assignment: CDR1 KGHSH and CDR2 LQKENI. The V and J ends lost 1 base and 4 bases, in that order; junction bases with no gene match: 5. This CDR3 is built from 15 residues.

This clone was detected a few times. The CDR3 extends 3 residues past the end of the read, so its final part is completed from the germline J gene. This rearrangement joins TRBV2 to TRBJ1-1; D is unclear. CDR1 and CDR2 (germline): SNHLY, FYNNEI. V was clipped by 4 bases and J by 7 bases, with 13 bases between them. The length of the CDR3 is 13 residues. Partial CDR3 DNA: TGTGCCAGCAGTGCCCAGAGACAACTTGAA. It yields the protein CASSAQRQLE. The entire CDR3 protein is CASSAQRQLEAFF. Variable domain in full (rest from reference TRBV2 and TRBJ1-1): EPEVTQTPSHQVTQMGQEVILRCVPISNHLYFYWYRQILGQKVEFLVSFYNNEISEKSEIFDDQFSVERPDGSNFTLKIRSTKLEDSAMYFCASSAQRQLEAFFGQGTRLTVV.

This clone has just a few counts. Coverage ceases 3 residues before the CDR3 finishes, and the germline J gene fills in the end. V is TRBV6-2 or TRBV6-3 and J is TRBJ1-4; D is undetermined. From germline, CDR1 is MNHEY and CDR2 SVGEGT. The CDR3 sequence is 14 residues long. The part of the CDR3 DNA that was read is TGTGCCAGCAGTACCACTATGCAAAATTCACCA. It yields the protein CASSTTMQNSP. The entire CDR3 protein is CASSTTMQNSPLFF.

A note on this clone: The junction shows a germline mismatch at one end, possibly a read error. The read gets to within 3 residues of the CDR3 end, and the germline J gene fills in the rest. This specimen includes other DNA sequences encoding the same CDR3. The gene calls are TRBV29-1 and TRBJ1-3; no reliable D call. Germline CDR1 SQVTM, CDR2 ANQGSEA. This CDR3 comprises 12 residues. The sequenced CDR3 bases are TGCAGCGTGGCAGACTCTGGAAACACG. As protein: CSVADSGNT. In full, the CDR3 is CSVADSGNTIYF. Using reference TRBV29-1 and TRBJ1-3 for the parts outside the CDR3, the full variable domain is SAVISQKPSRDICQRGTSLTIQCQVDSQVTMMFWYRQQPGQSLTLIATANQGSEATYESGFVIDKFPISRPNLTFSTLTVSNMSPEDSSIYLCSVADSGNTIYFGEGSWLTVV.

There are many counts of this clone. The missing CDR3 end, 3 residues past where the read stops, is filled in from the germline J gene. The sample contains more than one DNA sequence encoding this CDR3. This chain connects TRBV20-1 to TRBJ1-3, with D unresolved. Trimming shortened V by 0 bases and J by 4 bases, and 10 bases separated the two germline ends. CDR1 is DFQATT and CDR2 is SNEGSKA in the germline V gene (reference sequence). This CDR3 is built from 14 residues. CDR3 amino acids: CSARDHNSGNTIYF. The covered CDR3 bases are TGCAGTGCTAGAGACCATAACAGCGGAAACACC.

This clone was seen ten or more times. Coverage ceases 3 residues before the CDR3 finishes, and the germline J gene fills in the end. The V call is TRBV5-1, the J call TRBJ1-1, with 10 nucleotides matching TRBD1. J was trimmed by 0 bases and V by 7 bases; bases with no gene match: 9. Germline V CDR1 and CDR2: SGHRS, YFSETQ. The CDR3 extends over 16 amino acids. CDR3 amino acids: CASARGQGTMNTEAFF. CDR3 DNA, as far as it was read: TGCGCCAGCGCCCGGGGACAGGGGACAATGAACACTGAA. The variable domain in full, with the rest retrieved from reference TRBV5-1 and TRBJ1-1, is KAGVTQTPRYLIKTRGQQVTLSCSPISGHRSVSWYQQTPGQGLQFLFEYFSETQRNKGNFPGRFSGRQFSNSRSEMNVSTLELGDSALYLCASARGQGTMNTEAFFGQGTRLTVV.

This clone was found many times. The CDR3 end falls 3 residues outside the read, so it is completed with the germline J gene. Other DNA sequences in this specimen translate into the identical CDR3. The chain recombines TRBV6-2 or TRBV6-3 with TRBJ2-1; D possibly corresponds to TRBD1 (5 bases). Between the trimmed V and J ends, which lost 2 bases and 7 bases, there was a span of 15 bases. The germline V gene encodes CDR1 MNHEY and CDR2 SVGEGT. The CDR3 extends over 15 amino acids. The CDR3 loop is CASSYGVRVGNEQFF. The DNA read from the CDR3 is TGTGCCAGCAGTTACGGGGTCAGGGTTGGGAATGAG.

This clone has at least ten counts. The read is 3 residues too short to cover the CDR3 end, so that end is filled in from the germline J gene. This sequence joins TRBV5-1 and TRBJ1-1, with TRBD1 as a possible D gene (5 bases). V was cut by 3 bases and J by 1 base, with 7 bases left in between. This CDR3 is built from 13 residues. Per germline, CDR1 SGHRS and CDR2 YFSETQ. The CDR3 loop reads CASSSQGNTEAFF. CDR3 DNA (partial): TGCGCCAGCAGCTCCCAGGGGAACACTGAA.

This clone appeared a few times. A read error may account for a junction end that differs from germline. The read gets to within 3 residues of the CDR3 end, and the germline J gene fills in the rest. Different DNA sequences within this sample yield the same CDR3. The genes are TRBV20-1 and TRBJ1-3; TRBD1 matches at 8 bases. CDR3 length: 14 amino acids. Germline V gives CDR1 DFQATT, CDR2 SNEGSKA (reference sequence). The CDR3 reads CSADGQGGGNTIYF. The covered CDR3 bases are TGCAGTGCGGATGGACAGGGAGGAGGAAACACA.

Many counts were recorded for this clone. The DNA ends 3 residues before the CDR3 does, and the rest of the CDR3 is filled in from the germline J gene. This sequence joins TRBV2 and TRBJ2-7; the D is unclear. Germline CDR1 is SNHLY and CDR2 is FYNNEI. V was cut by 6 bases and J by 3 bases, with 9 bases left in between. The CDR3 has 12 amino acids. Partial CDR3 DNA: TGTGCCAGCAGCCTTAGTTACTACGAG. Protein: CASSLSYYE. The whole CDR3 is CASSLSYYEQYF.

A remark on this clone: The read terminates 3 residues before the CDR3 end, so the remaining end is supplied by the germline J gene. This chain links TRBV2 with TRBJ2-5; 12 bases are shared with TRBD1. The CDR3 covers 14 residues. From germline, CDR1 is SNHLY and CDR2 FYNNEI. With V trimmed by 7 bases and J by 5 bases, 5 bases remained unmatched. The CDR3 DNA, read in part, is TGTGCCAGCATGGGACAGGGGGCGTGGGAGACC. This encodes CASMGQGAWET. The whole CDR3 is CASMGQGAWETQYF. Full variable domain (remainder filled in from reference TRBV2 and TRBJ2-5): EPEVTQTPSHQVTQMGQEVILRCVPISNHLYFYWYRQILGQKVEFLVSFYNNEISEKSEIFDDQFSVERPDGSNFTLKIRSTKLEDSAMYFCASMGQGAWETQYFGPGTRLLVL.

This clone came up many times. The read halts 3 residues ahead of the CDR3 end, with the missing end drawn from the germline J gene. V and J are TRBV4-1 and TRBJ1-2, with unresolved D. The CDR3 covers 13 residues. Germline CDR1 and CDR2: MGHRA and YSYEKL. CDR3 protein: CASSHRSYWGYTF. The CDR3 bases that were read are TGCGCCAGCAGCCATCGGTCTTACTGGGGC.